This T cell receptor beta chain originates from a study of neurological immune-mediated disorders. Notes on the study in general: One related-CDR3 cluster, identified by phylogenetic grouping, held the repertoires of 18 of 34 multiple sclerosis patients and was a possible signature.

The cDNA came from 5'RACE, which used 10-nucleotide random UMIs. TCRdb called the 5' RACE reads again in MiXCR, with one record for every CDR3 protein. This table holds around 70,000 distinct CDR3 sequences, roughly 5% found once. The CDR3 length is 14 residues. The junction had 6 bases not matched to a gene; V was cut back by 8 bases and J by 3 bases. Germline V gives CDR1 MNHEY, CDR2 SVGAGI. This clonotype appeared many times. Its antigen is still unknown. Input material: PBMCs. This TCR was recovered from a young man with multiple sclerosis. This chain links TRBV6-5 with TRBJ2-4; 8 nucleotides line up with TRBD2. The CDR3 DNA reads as TGTGCCAGCCCAGCGGGGGACCTCAAAAACATTCAGTACTTC. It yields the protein CASPAGDLKNIQYF.